This T cell receptor (beta chain) was captured in a study of T cell clusters in autoimmune cytopenias. Study context: The median distinct TRB clonotype count was under 3,000 per sample, from a median 51,575 reads.

Approximately 36,000 genome equivalents of blood DNA were amplified for TRB. This CDR3 has 16 residues. TRB rearrangements were amplified by touch-down multiplex PCR with mixed TRB-A/B primers. TCRdb reanalyzed the multiplex PCR reads and collapses them to one entry per CDR3 protein, without DNA. The sample table includes about 2,700 distinct CDR3 sequences. Another study also made use of these data, one on T cell repertoires in aging, cancer and after chemotherapy. This second study says: Compared with age-matched healthy donors, untreated hematological or solid cancer patients showed higher blood TCR clonality.

The gene calls are TRBV12-3 or TRBV12-4 and TRBJ2-3; TCRdb's D gene call, TRBD2, goes unchecked for lack of DNA. The TCR was taken from a human donor with an autoimmune cytopenia or autoimmune hepatitis (not recorded which). Sequencing was carried out using peripheral blood. CDR3 amino acids: CASTPPIAGVTDTQYF.